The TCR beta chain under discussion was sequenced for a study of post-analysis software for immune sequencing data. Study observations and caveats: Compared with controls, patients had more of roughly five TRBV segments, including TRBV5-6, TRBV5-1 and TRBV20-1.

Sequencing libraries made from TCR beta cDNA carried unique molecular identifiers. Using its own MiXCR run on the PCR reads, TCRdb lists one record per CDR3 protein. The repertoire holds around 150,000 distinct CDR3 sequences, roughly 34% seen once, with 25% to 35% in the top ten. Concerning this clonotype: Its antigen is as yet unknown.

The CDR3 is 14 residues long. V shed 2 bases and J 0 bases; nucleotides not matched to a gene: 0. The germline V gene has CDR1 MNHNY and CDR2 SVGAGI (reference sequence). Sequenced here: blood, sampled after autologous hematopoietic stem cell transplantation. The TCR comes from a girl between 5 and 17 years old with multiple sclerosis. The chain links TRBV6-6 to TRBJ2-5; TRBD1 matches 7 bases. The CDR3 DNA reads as TGTGCCAGCAGTTACGGGACAGACCAAGAGACCCAGTACTTC. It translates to CASSYGTDQETQYF.